Included here is one T cell receptor (beta chain) sequence, with context. This clone was detected only a few times. It has no known antigen specificity. One base away there is no much larger clone; base qualities are not given. This sample is drawn from a study of brain T cells in children with intractable seizures (dated by TCRdb to 2020 to 2022). Study-level background: A NanoString immunology panel was first used to screen resected brain tissue from roughly 56 pediatric epilepsy surgery cases for immune gene transcripts. Among the approximately 12 selected surgery cases, pre-surgery blood was additionally sequenced for eight, leaving four cases with brain tissue only. What the work shows at the level of the full study, not this receptor alone: The patients' HCMV serostatus was not known, and viral specificity was inferred solely from CDR3 sequence similarity. Because pre- and post-surgery blood were sequenced to different depths, clones absent from the pre-surgery sample may reflect undersampling.

TCR beta chain sequences were generated from genomic DNA using the immunoSEQ assay. The paper's processing steps were these. CDR3 sequences that did not begin with the conserved framework cysteine at position 104 were removed by hand. Clonality was calculated as one minus the normalized Shannon's Diversity Index, with values ranging from 0 (maximal diversity) to 1 (oligoclonal). To check whether a given CDR3 had different frequencies in two samples, for example brain versus blood, chi-squared comparison-of-proportions tests were used. Public clonotypes were identified by searching immuneACCESS, and similarity to known antiviral clonotypes was assessed with the VDJdb browser. This is the immuneACCESS table as TCRdb keeps it, with only in-frame sequences that have V and J called. A part of the clones is gone; compared with another copy, unresolved V genes explain less than half, and the rest is unexplained. V, J and clone size reflect that table, while D and trimming were determined from the DNA. The sample records a few hundred thousand clones, more than 85% of which are singletons. The leading ten clones occupy roughly 6% of the sample.

In light of the paper, this sample's time point label describes: blood from clinic visit 5 months post-surgery; TSC patient then seizure free. The surgery cases with the highest brain T cell transcript signatures were chosen for TCR beta chain sequencing of brain tissue, and also of blood when blood was available. Prior to surgery, the patients had been treated with at least one anti-epileptic drug. TCR-sequenced patients were children with drug-resistant epilepsy due to tuberous sclerosis complex, focal cortical dysplasia, Rasmussen encephalitis or hemimegalencephaly. The Monarch genomic DNA purification kit was used to extract bulk genomic DNA from unsorted brain tissue and from whole blood. From its cysteine to its phenylalanine, the CDR3 spans 15 amino acids. Left in the record is the CDR3 DNA by itself, 45 bases read in frame from the first base. Trimming costs V 3 bases and J 7 bases, and their ends lie 18 bases apart. Looking up the germline V gene (reference sequence) yields CDR1 MNHEY and CDR2 SMNVEV.

The sequence joins TRBV27 to TRBJ1-2; a weak D assignment points to TRBD1 (6 bases agree). This sample comprised peripheral blood, obtained 4 to 5 months after surgery. The clonotype originates from a boy in the first two years of life with tuberous sclerosis and intractable seizures. The CDR3: CASSLGQGYWGGYTF. Read as DNA, the sequence is TGTGCCAGCAGTTTGGGGCAGGGGTATTGGGGTGGCTACACCTTC.